This TCR beta chain was recovered during a study of blood T cell repertoires in COVID-19 (dated by TCRdb to 2018 to 2020). Study-wide context: Samples covering the acute and convalescent phases of COVID-19 were provided by collaborators in the United States, Italy and Spain. The prospective study material was composed of cDNA or gDNA derived from T cells, B-cell-depleted T cells, or PBMCs. Deeply sampled blood TCRbeta repertoires from subjects exposed to, actively infected with, or recovered from COVID-19 were included in the dataset. A freely available public database, intended as a resource for researchers studying the immune response to SARS-CoV-2, is where the repertoires were released. Samples came from the ongoing ImmuneRACE study (first 160 participants) plus 1,254 subjects from 6 global collaborators. Nearly every sample came with metadata listing a de-identified subject ID, COVID-19 status, age in years and sex. Where HLA class I and class II types were available, the types were taken from metadata supplied by the sample provider, not from assay-based typing. What the authors observed across the whole study: The quantity of clinical and demographic metadata differed by source and by participant and was supplied without curation.

The immunoSEQ Assay, a bias-controlled multiplex PCR, was used to amplify TCRbeta CDR3 regions from genomic DNA. The paper's data handling went like this. Nucleated cell counts per sample were estimated from amplification of reference gene primers within the assay. Sequence reads were collapsed and filtered to measure the absolute abundance of every unique TCRbeta CDR3 rearrangement. For each sample, productive Simpson clonality was calculated as the square root of Simpson's diversity index over productive rearrangements. TCRdb provides this immuneACCESS table in a form limited to in-frame rearrangements. Some clones are lacking; in checked studies, under half of them reflect an unresolved V gene, and why the rest are absent is not known. The V and J calls and clone size were taken over from that table, and D and trimming were inferred from the DNA. This sample has 150,000 to 200,000 clones in its table, and 80% to 90% of those were observed once. 1.5% to 2% of the sample is held by the ten biggest clonotypes.

Another Seattle source contributed samples from volunteer blood donors who had recovered from COVID-19. Each collaborating institution followed its own protocols to collect whole blood in K2EDTA tubes. For TCRbeta analysis, collaborators shipped samples in one of three forms: frozen whole blood, isolated PBMCs, or DNA extracted from either of those sample types. As concerns this clone: Its recognized antigen is unknown. No much larger clone exists at a distance of one base, and base qualities are not known.

Specimen: peripheral blood. This clonotype was sampled from a man aged 18-30 years who had recovered from COVID-19.

In nucleotide form, the sequence is TGTGCCACCAGCACAGGGCTTAGCACAGATACGCAGTATTTT. It translates to CATSTGLSTDTQYF. Recombination linked TRBV15 to TRBJ2-3; TRBD1 is a possible D gene, resting on 5 matching bases. V drops 4 bases and J drops 0 bases, leaving 8 bases in between. From the germline V gene (reference sequence), CDR1 is LNHNV and CDR2 is YYDKDF. CDR3 length: 14 amino acids, cysteine to phenylalanine. The kept DNA is CDR3 alone, 42 bases in frame from the first base.